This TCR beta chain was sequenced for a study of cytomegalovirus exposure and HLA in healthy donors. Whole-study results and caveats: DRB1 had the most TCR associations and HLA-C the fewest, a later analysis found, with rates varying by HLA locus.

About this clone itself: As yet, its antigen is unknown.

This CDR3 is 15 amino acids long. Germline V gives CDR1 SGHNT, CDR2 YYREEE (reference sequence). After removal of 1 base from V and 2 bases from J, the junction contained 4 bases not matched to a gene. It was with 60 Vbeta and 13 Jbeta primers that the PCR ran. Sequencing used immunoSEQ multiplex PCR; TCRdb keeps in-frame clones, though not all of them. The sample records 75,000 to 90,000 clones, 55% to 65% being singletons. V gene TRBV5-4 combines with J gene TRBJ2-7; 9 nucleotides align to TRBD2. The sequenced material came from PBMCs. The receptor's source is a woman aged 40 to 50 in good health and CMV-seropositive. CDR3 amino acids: CASSLLLAGAYEQYF. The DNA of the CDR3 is TGTGCCAGCAGCTTGCTGTTAGCGGGAGCCTACGAGCAGTACTTC.